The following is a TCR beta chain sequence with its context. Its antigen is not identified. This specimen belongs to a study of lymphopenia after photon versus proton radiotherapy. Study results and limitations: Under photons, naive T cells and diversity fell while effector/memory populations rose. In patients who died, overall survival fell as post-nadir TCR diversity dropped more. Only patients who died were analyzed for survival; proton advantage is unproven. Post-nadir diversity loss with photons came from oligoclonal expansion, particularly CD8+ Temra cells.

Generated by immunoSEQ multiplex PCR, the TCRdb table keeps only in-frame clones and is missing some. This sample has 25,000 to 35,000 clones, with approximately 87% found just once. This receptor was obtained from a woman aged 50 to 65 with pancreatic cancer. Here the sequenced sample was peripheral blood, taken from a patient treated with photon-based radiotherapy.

CDR3 region: CARSYGQGEMDEQFF. CDR3 coding DNA: TGTGCCAGAAGCTATGGCCAGGGAGAGATGGATGAGCAGTTCTTC. This chain joins TRBV5-3 and TRBJ2-1; either TRBD1 or TRBD2 may supply D (5 bases each). TRBV5-3 is an ORF, with its function uncertain. The CDR3 length is 15 residues. Trimming cost V 3 bases and J 8 bases, with 18 bases left between them.